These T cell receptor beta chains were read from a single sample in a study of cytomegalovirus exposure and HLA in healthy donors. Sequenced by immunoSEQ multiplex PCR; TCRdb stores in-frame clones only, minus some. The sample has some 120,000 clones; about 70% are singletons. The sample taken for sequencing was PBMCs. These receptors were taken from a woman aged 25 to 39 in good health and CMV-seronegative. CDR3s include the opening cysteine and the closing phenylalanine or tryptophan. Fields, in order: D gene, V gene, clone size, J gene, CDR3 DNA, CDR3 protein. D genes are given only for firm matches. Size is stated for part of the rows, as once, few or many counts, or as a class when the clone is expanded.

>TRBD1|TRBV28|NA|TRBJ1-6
TGTGCCAGCAGGGGAGCAGGGGGAGGTAATTCACCCCTCCACTTT
CASRGAGGGNSPLHF
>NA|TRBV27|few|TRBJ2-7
TGTGCCAGCTCGACACGGGGAGTCTACGAGCAGTACTTC
CASSTRGVYEQYF
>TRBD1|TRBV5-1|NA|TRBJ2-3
TGCGCCAGCAGCTCCCCGACAGGGACCACAGATACGCAGTATTTT
CASSSPTGTTDTQYF
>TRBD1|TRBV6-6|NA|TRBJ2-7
TGTGCCAGCAGACCCGGGACAGGGGCCCACGAGCAGTACTTC
CASRPGTGAHEQYF
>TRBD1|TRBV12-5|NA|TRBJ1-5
TGTGCTAGTAATCCGGGACAGGGTCGACAGCCCCAGCATTTT
CASNPGQGRQPQHF
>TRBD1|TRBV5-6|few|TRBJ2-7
TGTGCCAGCAGGCGGGACAGGGGCTACGAGCAGTACTTC
CASRRDRGYEQYF
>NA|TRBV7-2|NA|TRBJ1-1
TGTGCCAGCAGTCAAAATCTACTCGGGGGGGACACTGAAGCTTTCTTT
CASSQNLLGGDTEAFF
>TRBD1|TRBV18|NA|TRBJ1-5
TGTGCCAGCTCACCACCCGGGACAGGGAATCAGCCCCAGCATTTT
CASSPPGTGNQPQHF
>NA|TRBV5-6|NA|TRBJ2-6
TGTGCCAGCAGCTTATTCACAGTCTCTGGGGCCAACGTCCTGACTTTC
CASSLFTVSGANVLTF
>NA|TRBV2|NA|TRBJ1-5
TGTGCCAGCAGTTACAGGCGTAGCAATCAGCCCCAGCATTTT
CASSYRRSNQPQHF
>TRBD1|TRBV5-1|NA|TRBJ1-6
TGCGCCAGCCGATCCCGGGACAGCCCGAATTCACCCCTCCACTTT
CASRSRDSPNSPLHF
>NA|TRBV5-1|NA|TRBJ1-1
TGCGCCAGCAGCTTGGCCTGGGGCGCCGATGAAGCTTTCTTT
CASSLAWGADEAFF
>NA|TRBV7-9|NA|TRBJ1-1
TGTGCCAGCAGCCAAGAAGGGGCTGAAGCTTTCTTT
CASSQEGAEAFF
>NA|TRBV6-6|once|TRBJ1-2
TGTGCCAGTACAGTATATGATAACTATGGCTACACCTTC
CASTVYDNYGYTF
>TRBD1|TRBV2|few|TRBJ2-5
TGTGCCAGCAGCATCAGGGGGCAAGGAGAGACCCAGTACTTC
CASSIRGQGETQYF
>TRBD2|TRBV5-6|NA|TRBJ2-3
TGTGCCAGCAGCTTGACTAGCGGGAGCACAGATACGCAGTATTTT
CASSLTSGSTDTQYF
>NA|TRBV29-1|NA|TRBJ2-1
TGCAGCGTCCCACAGCAGAATGAGCAGTTCTTC
CSVPQQNEQFF
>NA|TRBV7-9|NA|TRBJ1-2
TGTGCCAGCAGCTTAGGGGTGGGCCGTGGCTACACCTTC
CASSLGVGRGYTF
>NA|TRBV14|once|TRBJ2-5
TGTGCCAGCAGCCAAGAGAAGGGGGGGTACCAAGAGACCCAGTACTTC
CASSQEKGGYQETQYF
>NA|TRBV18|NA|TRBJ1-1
TGTGCCAGCTCACCCCAAAGTGGGCCCCTGAATACTGAAGCTTTCTTT
CASSPQSGPLNTEAFF
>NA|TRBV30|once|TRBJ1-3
TGTGCCTGGAGATATGACAACTCTGGAAACACCATATATTTT
CAWRYDNSGNTIYF
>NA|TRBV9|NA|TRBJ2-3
TGTGCCAGCAGCCCCAATGGGGGCATAAGCACAGATACGCAGTATTTT
CASSPNGGISTDTQYF
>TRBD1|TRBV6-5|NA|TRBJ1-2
TGTGCCAGCAGCCCAGGACAGGGGGGGAACTATGGCTACACCTTC
CASSPGQGGNYGYTF
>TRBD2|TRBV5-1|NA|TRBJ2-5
TGCGCCACCCGGACTAGCGGGAGTGAGACCCAGTACTTC
CATRTSGSETQYF
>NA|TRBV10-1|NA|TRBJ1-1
TGCGCCAGCAGGGACAATCTGAACACTGAAGCTTTCTTT
CASRDNLNTEAFF
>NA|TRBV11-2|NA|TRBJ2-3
TGTGCCAGCAGTTCCGGGCTAGCGAGCACAGATACGCAGTATTTT
CASSSGLASTDTQYF
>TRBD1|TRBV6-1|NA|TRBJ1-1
TGTGCCAGCAGGTGGGGGACAGGGGTGACTGAAGCTTTCTTT
CASRWGTGVTEAFF
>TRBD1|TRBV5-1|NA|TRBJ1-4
TGCGCCAGCAGCCGGGACAGGGGTGAAAAACTGTTTTTT
CASSRDRGEKLFF
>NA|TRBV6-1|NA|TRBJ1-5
TGTGCCAGCAGTGACCCCCACTCGAATCAGCCCCAGCATTTT
CASSDPHSNQPQHF
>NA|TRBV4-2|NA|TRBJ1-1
TGTGCCAGCAGCCAAGATGGAGGGGACACTGAAGCTTTCTTT
CASSQDGGDTEAFF
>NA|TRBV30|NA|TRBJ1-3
TGTGCCTGGAGTTTAATGGCAGCTGGAAACACCATATATTTT
CAWSLMAAGNTIYF
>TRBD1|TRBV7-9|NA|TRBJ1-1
TGTGCCAGCAGCCGGGACAGGGGGCAGACTGAAGCTTTCTTT
CASSRDRGQTEAFF
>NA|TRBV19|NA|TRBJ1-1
TGTGCCAGCTCCTCAGGGTTAAACACTGAAGCTTTCTTT
CASSSGLNTEAFF
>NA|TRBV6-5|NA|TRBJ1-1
TGTGCCAGCAGAGTTAATTACATGAACACTGAAGCTTTCTTT
CASRVNYMNTEAFF
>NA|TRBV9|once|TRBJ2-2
TGTGCCAGCAGCGTACGGGTTTCCACCGGGGAGCTGTTTTTT
CASSVRVSTGELFF
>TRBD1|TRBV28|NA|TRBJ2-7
TGTGCCAGCAGTTTGCGGGGACAGGACCATCTGTGGTACTTC
CASSLRGQDHLWYF
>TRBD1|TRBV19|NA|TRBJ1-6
TGTGCCAGTAGTATGGGGACAGGGAACGCCTATAATTCACCCCTCCACTTT
CASSMGTGNAYNSPLHF
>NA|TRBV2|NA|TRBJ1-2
TGTGCCAGCAATCGTGAGGTTTTCGACTATGGCTACACCTTC
CASNREVFDYGYTF
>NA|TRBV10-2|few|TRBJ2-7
TGCGCCAGCAGACAGCCAACACCCCACGAGCAGTACTTC
CASRQPTPHEQYF
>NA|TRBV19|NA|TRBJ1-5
TGTGCCAGTAGCGGGGGGACCAATCAGCCCCAGCATTTT
CASSGGTNQPQHF
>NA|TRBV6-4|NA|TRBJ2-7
TGTGCCAGCAGTGACTCGAACCGGTTTCCCTACGAGCAGTACTTC
CASSDSNRFPYEQYF
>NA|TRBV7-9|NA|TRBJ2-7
TGTGCCAGCAGCCTCAGGGAATCTCCCTACGAGCAGTACTTC
CASSLRESPYEQYF